The 12 T cell receptor beta chains presented below share a single source sample, sequenced in a study of blood T cell repertoires in COVID-19 (dated by TCRdb to 2019 to 2021). The method behind the library was the immunoSEQ multiplex PCR assay. The immuneACCESS repertoire file appears here via TCRdb, limited to in-frame rearrangements. These files lack a portion of the clones; in checked studies, under half of the deficit traces to unresolved V genes, and the cause of the others is not known. The sample has roughly 310,000 clones on record, more than 75% of them singletons. Approximately 4% of the sample is taken by the ten largest. The sample taken for sequencing was peripheral blood. The receptors derive from a woman between 50 and 59 years old with active or convalescent COVID-19.

The chain joins TRBV4-1 to TRBJ1-5; 8 bases map to TRBD1. The germline CDR1 and CDR2 sequences are MGHRA and YSYEKL. V shed 2 bases and J 4 bases; nucleotides not matched to a gene: 4. The CDR3 is made up of 15 amino acids. CDR3 coding DNA: TGCGCCAGCAGCCAACTGACAGGGGAAAATCAGCCCCAGCATTTT. This codes for CASSQLTGENQPQHF.

This chain connects TRBV24-1 to TRBJ2-3, with D possibly being TRBD1 (5 bases). CDR3 length: 15 residues. CDR1 and CDR2 from the germline V gene are KGHDR and SFDVKD. Trimming took 4 bases from V and 0 from J, leaving 10 bases between them. CDR3 sequence: CATSDGHGSTDTQYF. The CDR3 DNA reads TGTGCCACCAGTGACGGACACGGCAGCACAGATACGCAGTATTTT.

This clone was seen once. The chain recombines TRBV19 with TRBJ1-2, with 9 nucleotides matching TRBD1. The CDR3 length is 15 residues. J lost 1 base, V lost 6 bases, and 6 bases had no gene match. Germline CDR1 is LNHDA and CDR2 is SQIVND (reference sequence). CDR3 in amino acids: CASRPGTGINYGYTF. CDR3 bases: TGTGCCAGTAGGCCCGGGACAGGGATTAACTATGGCTACACCTTC.

V gene TRBV19 combines with J gene TRBJ1-2; D might be TRBD1 (6 bases). Per germline, CDR1 LNHDA and CDR2 SQIVND (reference sequence). The CDR3 has 13 amino acids. V was cut by 6 bases and J by 2 bases, with 10 bases left in between. The CDR3 loop is CASSPTGNYGYTF. In nucleotides, the CDR3 is TGTGCCAGTAGCCCAACAGGGAACTATGGCTACACCTTC. The full variable domain, with the rest looked up from reference TRBV19 and TRBJ1-2, is DGGITQSPKYLFRKEGQNVTLSCEQNLNHDAMYWYRQDPGQGLRLIYYSQIVNDFQKGDIAEGYSVSREKKESFPLTVTSAQKNPTAFYLCASSPTGNYGYTFGSGTRLTVV.

The rearrangement links TRBV9 to TRBJ2-5; D possibly corresponds to TRBD2 (6 bases). The CDR3 contains 14 residues. The germline V gene has CDR1 SGDLS and CDR2 YYNGEE. V was clipped by 0 bases and J by 5 bases, with 11 bases between them. CDR3 nucleotide sequence: TGTGCCAGCAGCGTAGATTTGCGGGGTGAGACCCAGTACTTC. This codes for CASSVDLRGETQYF.

The rearrangement links TRBV19 to TRBJ1-1; D may be TRBD1 (6 bases). Germline lookup yields CDR1 LNHDA and CDR2 SQIVND (reference sequence). The CDR3 is 15 amino acids. V was trimmed by 4 bases and J by 0 bases, leaving 12 bases between them. CDR3 protein: CASSTGAGMNTEAFF. CDR3 nucleotide sequence: TGTGCCAGTAGTACAGGGGCAGGGATGAACACTGAAGCTTTCTTT. Full variable domain (missing parts from reference TRBV19 and TRBJ1-1): DGGITQSPKYLFRKEGQNVTLSCEQNLNHDAMYWYRQDPGQGLRLIYYSQIVNDFQKGDIAEGYSVSREKKESFPLTVTSAQKNPTAFYLCASSTGAGMNTEAFFGQGTRLTVV.

This clone came up a few times. The chain is built from TRBV7-3 and TRBJ2-1; 11 positions agree with TRBD2. Germline V gene lookup returns CDR1 SGHTA and CDR2 FQGTGA. V shed 5 bases and J 5 bases; nucleotides not matched to a gene: 8. CDR3 length: 16 amino acids. DNA of the CDR3: TGTGCCAGCAGCCCAAGGGGACTAGCGGCTGACAATGAGCAGTTCTTC. This encodes CASSPRGLAADNEQFF. The full variable domain, rest sourced from reference TRBV7-3 and TRBJ2-1, is GAGVSQTPSNKVTEKGKYVELRCDPISGHTALYWYRQSLGQGPEFLIYFQGTGAADDSGLPNDRFFAVRPEGSVSTLKIQRTERGDSAVYLCASSPRGLAADNEQFFGPGTRLTVL.

This chain links TRBV7-3 with TRBJ2-1, with D possibly matching TRBD2 (5 bases). Germline V lookup: CDR1 SGHTA, CDR2 FQGTGA. The length of the CDR3 is 15 residues. Trimming removed 1 base from V and 1 base from J, with 8 bases in between. The CDR3 nucleotides read TGTGCCAGCAGCTTAATAAGCGGATCCTACAATGAGCAGTTCTTC. This codes for CASSLISGSYNEQFF.

The chain recombines TRBV18 with TRBJ1-3, with D unresolved. The germline V gene encodes CDR1 KGHSH and CDR2 LQKENI. The CDR3 is 15 amino acids. Trimming took 2 bases from V and 2 from J, leaving 10 bases between them. CDR3 nucleotide sequence: TGTGCCAGCTCACCAATGGAGTCAGCTGGAAACACCATATATTTT. It encodes CASSPMESAGNTIYF.

The chain is built from TRBV28 and TRBJ2-5; no definite D call. Trimming cost V 7 bases and J 2 bases, with 14 bases left between them. The V gene's germline CDR1 is MDHEN and CDR2 SYDVKM. This CDR3 contains 14 residues. The CDR3 nucleotides read TGTGCCAGCAACGACATGAACTTTCAAGAGACCCAGTACTTC. It specifies CASNDMNFQETQYF.

There are a few counts of this clone. This chain joins TRBV28 and TRBJ2-7, with 7 bases that match TRBD2. V trimming: 2 bases; J trimming: 2 bases; junction bases outside the gene matches: 3. Germline assignment: CDR1 MDHEN and CDR2 SYDVKM. CDR3 length equals 14 residues. As DNA, the CDR3 is TGTGCCAGCAGTTTACCGGGGGGTCCCTACGAGCAGTACTTC. This gives the protein CASSLPGGPYEQYF.

The V and J genes are TRBV7-8 and TRBJ1-1, with 8 nucleotides matching TRBD1. The germline V gene has CDR1 SGHVS and CDR2 FQNEAQ. Trimming cost V 3 bases and J 6 bases; bases outside gene matches: 3. There are 13 residues in the CDR3. The CDR3 coding sequence is TGTGCCAGCAGCTTTTCACAGGGGGCTGAAGCTTTCTTT. This gives the protein CASSFSQGAEAFF.